One and the same sample provided the 16 T cell receptor beta chains below, sequenced in a study of circulating CD8 cells and anti-PD-1 response in melanoma. Each library started from approximately 15 ng of total RNA using the QIAseq Immune Repertoire TCR panel. In TCRdb, the reads were re-called with MiXCR into one record per CDR3 protein. The sample shows roughly 430 distinct CDR3 sequences, 14% of them seen only once. Live CD3+CD8+TCRalphabeta+ cells were sorted into four subsets by PD-1 and/or TIGIT. This specimen was CD8+ T cells from PBMCs, taken at baseline or after one month of anti-PD-1 therapy (not recorded which). The receptors were sampled from a human donor with melanoma.

This clonotype qualifies as large (0.1 to 1%). This chain links TRBV28 with TRBJ2-2; no firm D call. Looked up from germline, CDR1 is MDHEN and CDR2 is SYDVKM. The CDR3 spans 15 residues. V dropped 2 bases and J dropped 1 base, with 8 bases sitting between them. The CDR3 is CASSLEVENTGELFF. CDR3 nucleotide sequence: TGTGCCAGCAGTTTAGAGGTTGAGAACACCGGGGAGCTGTTTTTT. Using reference TRBV28 and TRBJ2-2 for the parts outside the CDR3, the full variable domain is DVKVTQSSRYLVKRTGEKVFLECVQDMDHENMFWYRQDPGLGLRLIYFSYDVKMKEKGDIPEGYSVSREKKERFSLILESASTNQTSMYLCASSLEVENTGELFFGEGSRLTVL.

By share of the sample, this clonotype is large. The rearrangement joins TRBV28 to TRBJ2-7, with TRBD1 matching 7 bases. Germline V gives CDR1 MDHEN, CDR2 SYDVKM. This CDR3 comprises 13 residues. After removal of 5 bases from V and 3 bases from J, the junction contained 4 bases not matched to a gene. CDR3 sequence (DNA): TGTGCCAGCAGTGCCAGGGGGATCTACGAGCAGTACTTC. It translates to CASSARGIYEQYF.

The rearrangement joins TRBV28 to TRBJ2-3; a weak D match, TRBD2 (5 bases). The CDR3 loop spans 14 amino acids. Germline V gives CDR1 MDHEN, CDR2 SYDVKM. Trimming took off 5 bases at V and 7 bases at J, with 16 bases between the two ends. In DNA form, the CDR3 reads TGTGCCAGCAGTATCAGGCCCCTCGGGAATACGCAGTATTTT. This encodes CASSIRPLGNTQYF.

The chain is built from TRBV28 and TRBJ1-4; 7 bases map to TRBD1. V shed 3 bases, J shed 6 bases, and the junction held 16 bases outside the gene matches. The length of the CDR3 is 18 residues. Germline lookup yields CDR1 MDHEN and CDR2 SYDVKM. The CDR3 nucleotides are TGTGCCAGCAGTTTCCAAATTACAGGGGACCCCACTGATGAAAAACTGTTTTTT. It translates to CASSFQITGDPTDEKLFF. The complete variable domain, with remaining parts taken from reference TRBV28 and TRBJ1-4, reads DVKVTQSSRYLVKRTGEKVFLECVQDMDHENMFWYRQDPGLGLRLIYFSYDVKMKEKGDIPEGYSVSREKKERFSLILESASTNQTSMYLCASSFQITGDPTDEKLFFGSGTQLSVL.

Relative to its sample, this clonotype is medium-sized. The chain carries TRBV25-1 and TRBJ2-5; tentative D call: TRBD1 (6 bases). Trimming removed 2 bases at V and 1 base at J, with 8 bases between. This CDR3 is 14 amino acids long. Per germline, CDR1 MGHDK and CDR2 SYGVNS. CDR3 sequence (DNA): TGTGCCAGCAGTGAAAGGGGGTTCCAAGAGACCCAGTACTTC. Translated, it gives CASSERGFQETQYF.

With respect to this clonotype: This may be a read error: a much more frequent sequence differs by one nucleotide. The chain employs TRBV28 and TRBJ2-6, with D unclear. V shed 6 bases and J shed 5 bases, with 5 bases lying between them. The V gene's germline CDR1 is MDHEN and CDR2 SYDVKM. The CDR3 extends over 12 amino acids. CDR3 DNA: TGTGCCAGCAGGAATAGGGCCAACGTCCTGACTTTC. It translates to CASRNRANVLTF.

This clonotype was seen a few times. A much more abundant neighbour one base away suggests this may be a read error. The chain employs TRBV28 and TRBJ2-1; TRBD1 aligns across 9 bases. Per the germline V gene, CDR1 is MDHEN and CDR2 is SYDVKM. The CDR3 is made up of 17 amino acids. The CDR3 spells CTSSFLTGGGSYNEQFF. The CDR3 bases are TGTACCAGCAGTTTTTTGACAGGGGGAGGCTCCTACAATGAGCAGTTCTTC.

This clonotype rates as large. J is TRBJ2-1 and V is TRBV24-1; tentatively, D is TRBD1 (5 bases). Trimming shortened V by 5 bases and J by 6 bases, and 19 bases separated the two germline ends. Germline CDR1 reads KGHDR; CDR2 reads SFDVKD. The CDR3 contains 16 residues. The CDR3 loop reads CATSAPVGAGGNEQFF. The DNA for the CDR3 is TGTGCCACCAGTGCACCCGTAGGGGCTGGTGGCAATGAGCAGTTCTTC.

This clonotype was counted a few times. The gene calls are TRBV29-1 and TRBJ1-2; D remains ambiguous. V was clipped by 0 bases and J by 1 base, with 6 bases between them. CDR3 length: 13 amino acids. Germline V gene sequence: CDR1 SQVTM, CDR2 ANQGSEA. CDR3 loop: CSVEDQINYGYTF. The CDR3, as DNA: TGCAGCGTTGAAGATCAGATTAACTATGGCTACACCTTC.

The V call is TRBV2, the J call TRBJ2-1; 10 nucleotides agree with TRBD2. V gave up 8 bases and J gave up 12 bases; unmatched junction bases: 7. Looked up from germline, CDR1 is SNHLY and CDR2 is FYNNEI. This CDR3 spans 12 amino acids. The CDR3 DNA follows: TGTGCCAGCGGCGGGAGCGGGAGGGCGCAGTTCTTC. Amino acids: CASGGSGRAQFF.

About this clonotype: A read error may be the cause here, since a much bigger clone is one base away. The final CDR3 position lacks the conserved phenylalanine or tryptophan, pointing to a likely read error. This chain connects TRBV25-1 to TRBJ1-1; D not certain. CDR1 and CDR2 (germline): MGHDK, SYGVNS. This CDR3 contains 14 residues. V gave up 5 bases and J gave up 3 bases, with 13 bases separating them. The CDR3 sequence is CASSTLGRDTEAFL. As DNA, the CDR3 is TGTGCCAGCAGTACCCTAGGACGGGACACTGAAGCTTTCCTT.

In this sample, this clonotype is medium-sized. The chain recombines TRBV9 with TRBJ2-1; the match to TRBD2 covers 16 bases. With 4 bases clipped from V and 7 bases from J, the junction kept 11 bases outside the gene matches. Germline assignment: CDR1 SGDLS and CDR2 YYNGEE. The length of the CDR3 is 18 residues. The CDR3, as DNA: TGTGCCAGCAGCCACCCGGGACTAGCGGGAGGGCCAGCGAATGAGCAGTTCTTC. Amino acid sequence: CASSHPGLAGGPANEQFF.

In this sample, this clonotype is large. At one of its ends the junction is not consistent with the germline gene, which may arise from a read error. The V and J genes are TRBV2 and TRBJ1-5, with 12 nucleotides matching TRBD1. Germline lookup yields CDR1 SNHLY and CDR2 FYNNEI. The CDR3 has 15 residues. In nucleotides, the CDR3 is TGTGCCAGCAGGGAAGGGACAGGGGGCTTTCAGCCCCAGCATTTT. Translated, it gives CASREGTGGFQPQHF.

This clonotype is labeled medium-sized. V is TRBV18 and J is TRBJ2-3; 7 bases align to TRBD2. CDR1 is KGHSH and CDR2 is LQKENI in the germline V gene. The V gene end was trimmed by 0 bases and the J gene end by 2 bases; junction bases not matched to a gene: 5. The length of the CDR3 is 16 residues. The CDR3 is CASSPPAAGPTDTQYF. The CDR3 nucleotides are TGTGCCAGCTCACCACCAGCAGCGGGGCCCACAGATACGCAGTATTTT. The complete variable domain, with remaining parts taken from reference TRBV18 and TRBJ2-3, reads NAGVMQNPRHLVRRRGQEARLRCSPMKGHSHVYWYRQLPEEGLKFMVYLQKENIIDESGMPKERFSAEFPKEGPSILRIQQVVRGDSAAYFCASSPPAAGPTDTQYFGPGTRLTVL.

This clonotype is labeled as large. The chain uses TRBV28 and TRBJ2-7, with TRBD2 matching over 8 bases. The CDR3 extends over 15 amino acids. V lost 6 bases to trimming and J lost 1 base; unmatched junction nucleotides: 8. From germline, CDR1 is MDHEN and CDR2 SYDVKM. CDR3 bases: TGTGCCAGCAGATTCTCGGCTAGCGGGTCCTACGAGCAGTACTTC. Encoded protein: CASRFSASGSYEQYF. Full variable domain (rest looked up from reference TRBV28 and TRBJ2-7): DVKVTQSSRYLVKRTGEKVFLECVQDMDHENMFWYRQDPGLGLRLIYFSYDVKMKEKGDIPEGYSVSREKKERFSLILESASTNQTSMYLCASRFSASGSYEQYFGPGTRLTVT.

By share, this clonotype counts as medium-sized. The CDR3 bases are TGTGCCAGCAGTTTGGGTATTTCTAGCACAGATACGCAGTATTTT. Translated, it gives CASSLGISSTDTQYF. The genes are TRBV12-3 or TRBV12-4 and TRBJ2-3; D unclear. The CDR3 consists of 15 residues. Trimming pared 3 bases from V and 0 bases from J, leaving 10 bases between.